The T cell receptor beta chain described here comes from a study of T cells in Graves' hyperthyroidism and ophthalmopathy. Whole-study context: Peripheral blood specimens were obtained at initial diagnosis, prior to any treatment. Study results and limitations: Blood shared most expanded thyroid clonotypes above 0.001.

The source material, RNA transcripts, was used to amplify TCR beta CDR3 regions. RT-PCR in the first round (using the HTBI primer set) targeted the TCR CDR3. TCRdb re-analysed the multiplex PCR reads in MiXCR, keeping a single row per CDR3 protein. The table lists a few hundred thousand distinct CDR3 sequences, 11% to 15% of them singletons. This clonotype has only one observation. Its antigen is as yet unknown. A lack of ophthalmopathy progression within 18 months defined stable Graves' hyperthyroidism. CDR3 length: 15 residues. CDR1 SGHRS and CDR2 YFSETQ come from the germline V gene. The ends were cut back, 0 bases at V and 5 bases at J, with 9 bases in the middle.

The sequencing sample was made of blood. The TCR comes from a woman in her forties with Graves' hyperthyroidism. J is TRBJ1-6 and V is TRBV5-1; D is unclear. This CDR3 is CASSLARKDNSPLHF. DNA for the CDR3: TGCGCCAGCAGCTTGGCTCGGAAGGATAATTCACCCCTCCACTTT.